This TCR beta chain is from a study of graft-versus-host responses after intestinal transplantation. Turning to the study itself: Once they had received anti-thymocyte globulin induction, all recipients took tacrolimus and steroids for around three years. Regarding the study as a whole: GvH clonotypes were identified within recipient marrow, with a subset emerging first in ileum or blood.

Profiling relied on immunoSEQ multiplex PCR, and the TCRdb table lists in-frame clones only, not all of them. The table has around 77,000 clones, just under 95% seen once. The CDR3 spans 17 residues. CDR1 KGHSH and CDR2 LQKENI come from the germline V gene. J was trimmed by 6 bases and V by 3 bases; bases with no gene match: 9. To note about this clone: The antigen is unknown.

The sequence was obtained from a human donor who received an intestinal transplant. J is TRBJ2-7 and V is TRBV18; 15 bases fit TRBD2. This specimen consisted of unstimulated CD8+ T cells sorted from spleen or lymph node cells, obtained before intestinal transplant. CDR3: CASSPRTSGRAWGEQYF. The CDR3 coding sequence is TGTGCCAGCTCACCCCGGACTAGCGGGAGGGCCTGGGGCGAGCAGTACTTC.